Listed below are T cell receptor beta chains from one sample, sequenced in a study of blood T cell repertoires in COVID-19. TCRdb's copy holds only in-frame clones and misses some; the assay was immunoSEQ multiplex PCR. The table records 150,000 to 200,000 clones, around 87% of them present only once. Specimen: peripheral blood. The receptors here all came from a woman aged 80 or over in a cohort sampled during active or convalescent COVID-19. Both conserved end residues are part of each CDR3. D genes are given only for firm matches. Size tells how often a clone was seen (once, few, many) or the class of an expanded clone, and some rows leave it out.

clone_size	v_call	cdr3_length	d_call	j_call	cdr3_nt	cdr3_aa
hyperexpanded	TRBV6-6	14	NA	TRBJ1-1	TGTGCCAGCAGCCCTACAGGGATGAACACTGAAGCTTTCTTT	CASSPTGMNTEAFF
NA	TRBV6-1	15	NA	TRBJ1-2	TGTGCCAGCAGTGAACGACAGTCCTATCAATATGGCTACACCTTC	CASSERQSYQYGYTF
once	TRBV9	14	NA	TRBJ1-1	TGTGCCAGCAGCTCGCGTCCCGAGAGGACTGAAGCTTTCTTT	CASSSRPERTEAFF
NA	TRBV7-7	15	NA	TRBJ1-1	TGTGCTAGCAGACCCCTCAGGACAGAAGACACTGAAGCTTTCTTT	CASRPLRTEDTEAFF
NA	TRBV5-1	14	NA	TRBJ1-3	TGCGCCAGCAGCCCTGGGAGCTCTGGAAACACCATATATTTT	CASSPGSSGNTIYF
NA	TRBV6-5	15	TRBD1	TRBJ1-5	TGTGCCAGCAGTTCCCTGGACGTTCAGGGGGGGCCCCAGCATTTT	CASSSLDVQGGPQHF
NA	TRBV6-5	13	TRBD1	TRBJ1-6	TGTGCCAGCAAAGGGACAGTACTTTCACCCCTCCACTTT	CASKGTVLSPLHF
once	TRBV6-4	15	NA	TRBJ1-1	TGTGCCAGCAGGACTGAGGGGAGGGCGGGCACTGAAGCTTTCTTT	CASRTEGRAGTEAFF
NA	TRBV2	12	NA	TRBJ1-4	TGTGCCAGCATTGGCCGTAATGAAAAACTGTTTTTT	CASIGRNEKLFF
NA	TRBV16	15	NA	TRBJ2-7	TGTGCCAGCAGACAGGACGGAACCAGCTCCTACGAGCAGTACTTC	CASRQDGTSSYEQYF
NA	TRBV4-3	15	NA	TRBJ1-4	TGCGCCAGCAGCCAAGAGGGGGGGGTTGGTGAAAAACTGTTTTTT	CASSQEGGVGEKLFF
NA	TRBV6-5	14	NA	TRBJ1-2	TGTGCCAGCAGGCCAGGGGAGCCGGACTATGGCTACACCTTC	CASRPGEPDYGYTF
NA	TRBV18	16	TRBD1	TRBJ1-3	TGTGCCAGCTCACCACCCCGCAGGGGGGCCAGAAACACCATATATTTT	CASSPPRRGARNTIYF
NA	TRBV3-1/TRBV3-2	15	NA	TRBJ2-2	TGTGCCAGCAGCCCAGGGACATCGAACACCGGGGAGCTGTTTTTT	CASSPGTSNTGELFF
NA	TRBV9	16	NA	TRBJ2-2	TGTGCCAGCAGCTGGGGTTGGGGCAGGGAAGCCGGGGAGCTGTTTTTT	CASSWGWGREAGELFF
NA	TRBV7-2	14	NA	TRBJ1-2	TGTGCCAGCAGCTTAGGGTGGAGAGACTATGGCTACACCTTC	CASSLGWRDYGYTF
NA	TRBV11-2	15	TRBD2	TRBJ2-1	TGTGCCAGCACCCTAGGTGGACTAGCGGTGGAGGAGCAGTTCTTC	CASTLGGLAVEEQFF
NA	TRBV7-2	15	TRBD2	TRBJ2-5	TGTGCCAGCAGCGCCACGGGGGGGCCTGGTGAGACCCAGTACTTC	CASSATGGPGETQYF
few	TRBV7-8	16	TRBD1	TRBJ2-7	TGTGCCAGCAGCTTTAAGAGGACAGGCAGCTCCTACGAGCAGTACTTC	CASSFKRTGSSYEQYF
NA	TRBV5-4	13	NA	TRBJ1-1	TGTGCCAGCAGCTTGATTGCACATGAAGAAGCTTTCTTT	CASSLIAHEEAFF
NA	TRBV2	15	TRBD2	TRBJ2-2	TGTGCCAGCCGGGAGGGACTAGCGAACACCGGGGAGCTGTTTTTT	CASREGLANTGELFF
NA	TRBV2	14	NA	TRBJ2-7	TGTGCCAGCAGTGAAGTTCGGGACACGGGTGGGCAGTACTTC	CASSEVRDTGGQYF